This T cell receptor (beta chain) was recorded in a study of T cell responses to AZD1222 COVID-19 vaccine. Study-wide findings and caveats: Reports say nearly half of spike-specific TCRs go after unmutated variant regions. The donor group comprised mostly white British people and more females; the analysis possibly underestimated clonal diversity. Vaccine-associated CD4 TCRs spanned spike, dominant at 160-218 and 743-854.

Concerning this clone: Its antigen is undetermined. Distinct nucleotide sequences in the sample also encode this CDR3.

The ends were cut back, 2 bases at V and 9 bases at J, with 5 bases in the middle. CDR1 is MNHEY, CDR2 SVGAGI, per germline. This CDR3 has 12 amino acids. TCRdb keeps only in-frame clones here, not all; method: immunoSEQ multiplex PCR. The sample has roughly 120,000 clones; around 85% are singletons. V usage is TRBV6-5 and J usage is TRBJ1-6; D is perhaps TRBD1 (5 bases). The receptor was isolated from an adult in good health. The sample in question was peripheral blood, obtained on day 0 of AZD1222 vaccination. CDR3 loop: CASSYRGSPLHF. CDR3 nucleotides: TGTGCCAGCAGTTACAGGGGTTCACCCCTCCACTTT.